This T cell receptor beta chain was recorded in a study of T cells in Graves' hyperthyroidism and ophthalmopathy. RNA transcripts gave rise to amplified TCR beta CDR3 regions. First-round RT-PCR with HTBI primers amplified the TCR CDR3 region. MiXCR was run by TCRdb on the multiplex PCR reads, yielding one entry per CDR3 protein. The sample has a few hundred thousand distinct CDR3 sequences; about 15% are singletons. Stability of Graves' hyperthyroidism was defined as absent ophthalmopathy progression within 18 months. In patients aged 18 to 65, hyperthyroidism was newly diagnosed, with duration under 2 months. The PBMCs had their origin in about 9.7 ml of fresh peripheral blood. This clonotype was counted ten times or more. The junction differs from germline at one of its ends, possibly a read error. The CDR3 runs 11 residues. The germline CDR1 and CDR2 sequences are MNHNS and SASEGT.

The chain has TRBV6-1 and TRBJ1-1; D unclear. Sequencing input: blood. The clonotype was recovered from a woman in her thirties with Graves' hyperthyroidism. The CDR3 nucleotides read TGTGCCAGCACGAAGAACCCTGAAGCTTTCTTT. It translates to CASTKNPEAFF.